The following is a TCR beta chain sequence with its context. This clonotype turned up a few times. This clone's antigen is unknown. Per-base quality was not reported, and no clone a single base away is much larger than it. The approximately 41 donors, aged about 6 to 95 years, were systemically healthy Caucasian individuals from Russia. Each donor gave ten milliliters of peripheral blood, drawn into EDTA-treated Vacutainer tubes. Ficoll-Paque density-gradient centrifugation was used to isolate PBMCs, with at least 7 million obtained per sample. Total RNA, at least 6 micrograms per sample, was extracted from PBMCs with Trizol reagent. The percentages of naive CD45RAhigh/CD27high T cells were determined by flow cytometry on a PBMC aliquot from every donor. Library preparation was by 5' RACE. These reads were obtained on an Illumina HiSeq 2500. A second PCR of about 7 to 12 cycles was run with a J-beta primer mix and a sample-barcoded 5' primer. A template-switch 5' adaptor carrying 12 random nucleotides introduced a unique molecular identifier onto each TCR beta cDNA molecule. At least 3 million CDR3-containing paired-end reads were obtained from each sample. First-strand cDNA synthesis was performed from all RNA using the Mint cDNA synthesis kit, with priming by a TRBC-specific oligonucleotide. All cDNA was treated with uracil-DNA glycosylase and then went through a first 18-cycle PCR with the universal primers M1SS and BC2_uni_R. The source study handled its data this way. For normalization, 1 million high-quality reads were randomly selected from each sample, with every read carrying a distinct molecular identifier. Reads sharing molecular identifiers were discarded rather than binned into consensus sequences. MiTCR, run with a Q25 quality threshold and the strictest error-elimination algorithm, handled CDR3 identification, clonotype clustering and error correction. A nonparametric unseen species model using Euler transformation provided a lower-bound estimate of total TCR beta diversity. TCRdb reprocessed the public reads (quality trimming at Q25 with fastp, clone calling with MiXCR) and kept in-frame beta chains. For every CDR3 protein sequence, its rows merge into one entry that carries the most common genes and DNA. These V and J calls are TCRdb output, not the study's own analysis. Recorded for this sample are about 1.5 million distinct CDR3 sequences; approximately 42% of them occurred a single time. Clones ranked in the top ten supply less than 5% of the sample.

The data are from a study of blood T cells in healthy people across ages (dated by TCRdb to between 2014 and 2017). General notes on the study: In model experiments, template switching captured roughly one uniquely barcoded TCR beta cDNA molecule for every two T cells. Donors were grouped into four age groups: young (average roughly 15 years), middle-aged (around 39), aged (around 66) and long-lived (approximately 75). For two donors (one aged 18 to 30 and one aged 80 or older), the study analyzed two additional independent replicas of 1 million unique cDNA reads from the same blood draw. To avoid experimental bias, donors of different ages were randomly spread across the sequencing lanes. The study measured age-related changes in TCR beta repertoire diversity using deep sequencing normalized with unique cDNA molecular identifiers. Study-wide conclusions, independent of this receptor: Compared with the aged group, the long-lived group had more naive CD4+ T cells, fewer expanded clones and increased TCR diversity, a pattern suggesting age selection. Since profiling was done on bulk unsorted PBMCs, naive and antigen-experienced compartments could not be conclusively compared. The CMV infection status of donors was not known, potentially confounding age-related changes in expanded clonotypes. Total diversity estimates from one million sequenced T cells were considered lower bounds and underestimates. A strong correlation was found between observed TCR beta diversity and the percentage of naive T cells measured by flow cytometry. Observed TCR beta diversity per million T cells fell roughly linearly with age, and a significant reduction was already apparent by age approximately 40.

From the cysteine up to the phenylalanine, the CDR3 has a length of 14 residues. Left in the record is the CDR3 DNA by itself, 42 bases read in frame from the first base. From a lookup of the germline V gene, CDR1 and CDR2 are LGHNA and YSLEER. V is cut by 1 base and J by 5 bases, and the space between the germline ends is 8 bases. The chain employs TRBV4-3 and TRBJ2-2, with no reliable assignment of the D segment. The sample taken for sequencing was blood. The TCR comes from a woman aged 18-30 years in good health. The nucleotide sequence is TGCGCCAGCAGCCAAGTAACAGATACCGGGGAGCTGTTTTTT. Its protein is CASSQVTDTGELFF.